The T cell receptor (beta chain) described here comes from a study of blood T cells in healthy people across ages. Whole-study results and caveats: Naive CD4+ cell counts and diversity both ran higher in long-lived than in aged donors. CMV status of donors was unknown, possibly confounding expanded clonotype changes.

Each sample used at least 7 million PBMCs. Then a second PCR, running about 7 to 11 cycles, was carried out with a sample-barcoded 5' primer and a J-beta primer mix. Tags on each cDNA molecule came from a template-switch adaptor with 12 random nucleotides. TCRdb passed the 5' RACE reads through MiXCR, listing each CDR3 protein once. The sample holds over a million distinct CDR3 sequences, 35% to 45% seen once. This clonotype was observed a handful of times. The antigen is not known. Sequenced input: blood. The origin of this receptor is a young woman in good health.

As DNA, the CDR3 is TGCAGCGTTGTAACAGGCCGGGGTTCACCCCTCCACTTT. This translates into CSVVTGRGSPLHF. The J gene is TRBJ1-6, the V gene TRBV29-1; D perhaps matches TRBD1 (5 bases). From germline, CDR1 is SQVTM and CDR2 ANQGSEA. Trimming removed 4 bases from V and 9 bases from J, with 13 bases in between. The CDR3 contains 13 residues.